This TCR beta chain is drawn from a study of early stage breast cancer tumors. Across the whole study: Each sample averaged approximately 10-fold read coverage.

The germline V gene encodes CDR1 MNHNS and CDR2 SASEGT. The CDR3 length is 16 residues. The J segment lost 1 base and the V segment lost 4 bases, leaving 7 bases of the junction unmatched. The protocol was immunoSEQ multiplex PCR, while the TCRdb copy is restricted to in-frame clones and leaves out a portion. The sample records around 60,000 clones, around 80% being singletons. Points on this clone: The antigen is not known.

Study-wide points: Blood repertoires resembled normal breast more than tumor. Compared with adjacent normal breast, tumors showed approximately 2.5-fold denser, more clonal T cells.

Sequencing was carried out using blood. The receptor comes from a person in their thirties with breast cancer. The chain combines TRBV6-1 with TRBJ2-3; 8 nucleotides align to TRBD1. CDR3 amino acids: CASSVLQGEGTDTQYF. The DNA for the CDR3 is TGTGCCAGCAGTGTGCTACAGGGGGAGGGCACAGATACGCAGTATTTT.